The 20 T cell receptor beta chains below all came from one sample that was sequenced in a study of T cells in Graves' hyperthyroidism and ophthalmopathy. Authors of the study amplified TCR beta CDR3 regions from RNA transcripts. During a first-round RT-PCR of the TCR CDR3, the HTBI primer set was used. A single record per CDR3 protein comes from TCRdb applying MiXCR to the multiplex PCR reads. The table has fewer than 400,000 distinct CDR3 sequences, over 11% seen once; the top ten hold around 28%. What was sequenced was blood. The receptor source for this set is a man in his forties or fifties with Graves' ophthalmopathy.

This clonotype was detected many times. The chain links TRBV5-1 to TRBJ1-2; TRBD1 agrees at 8 bases. The CDR3 sequence is 15 residues long. Germline V CDR1 and CDR2: SGHRS, YFSETQ. V was pared by 0 bases and J by 3 bases, with 4 bases of the junction left unmatched. CDR3: CASSLVTGDYYGYTF. Here the CDR3 DNA reads TGCGCCAGCAGCTTGGTGACAGGGGATTACTATGGCTACACCTTC.

This clonotype was counted ten times or more. The chain couples TRBV2 to TRBJ1-1, with D possibly TRBD1 on 5 matching bases. The CDR3 has 12 residues. V dropped 1 base and J dropped 11 bases, with 11 bases sitting between them. From germline, CDR1 is SNHLY and CDR2 FYNNEI. The CDR3, as DNA: TGTGCCAGCAGTGAAGTGGGGGGTGGTGCTTTCTTT. Protein: CASSEVGGGAFF.

This clonotype showed up many times. The V gene is TRBV30, the J gene TRBJ2-2; D is ambiguous. Trimming shortened V by 4 bases and J by 6 bases, and 12 bases separated the two germline ends. This CDR3 contains 13 residues. Germline V CDR1 and CDR2: GTSNPN, SVGIG (reference sequence). The CDR3 here is CAWTIQFAGELFF. The CDR3 DNA follows: TGTGCCTGGACCATACAATTCGCCGGGGAGCTGTTTTTT.

There are many counts of this clonotype. The gene calls are TRBV20-1 and TRBJ2-7; 10 bases fit TRBD1. Germline V lookup: CDR1 DFQATT, CDR2 SNEGSKA (reference sequence). J was trimmed by 4 bases and V by 0 bases; bases with no gene match: 3. The CDR3 has 14 residues. The chain's CDR3 is CSAREDRGFYEQYF. CDR3 sequence (DNA): TGCAGTGCTAGAGAGGACAGGGGGTTTTACGAGCAGTACTTC.

The chain has TRBV27 and TRBJ2-7; D may be TRBD2 (6 bases). Germline values: CDR1 MNHEY, CDR2 SMNVEV (reference sequence). Trimming stripped 0 bases from V and 6 bases from J, with 18 bases between. This CDR3 is 16 amino acids long. The CDR3 here is CASSLSTLGLPFEQYF. The DNA of the CDR3 is TGTGCCAGCAGTTTATCGACTTTGGGACTCCCCTTCGAGCAGTACTTC.

This clonotype showed up many times. The rearrangement links TRBV5-1 to TRBJ2-7; D call uncertain. Trimming removed 0 bases at V and 4 bases at J, with 14 bases between. Germline V lookup: CDR1 SGHRS, CDR2 YFSETQ. CDR3 size: 15 residues. The CDR3 protein is CASSLEHAPRYEQYF. The CDR3 coding sequence is TGCGCCAGCAGCTTGGAACATGCCCCCAGATACGAGCAGTACTTC.

There are many counts of this clonotype. V gene TRBV27 combines with J gene TRBJ1-5; D remains unclear. The CDR3 extends over 13 amino acids. Germline V CDR1 and CDR2: MNHEY, SMNVEV (reference sequence). V lost 3 bases and J 8 bases, leaving 11 bases between the germline ends. The CDR3 coding sequence is TGTGCCAGCAGTTTCACGGGGAGAGAGCCCCAGCATTTT. Its translation: CASSFTGREPQHF.

The genes are TRBV6-2 or TRBV6-3 and TRBJ1-5; D uncertain. V was trimmed by 6 bases and J by 9 bases, leaving 9 bases between them. This CDR3 is built from 11 residues. Germline V gene sequence: CDR1 MNHEY, CDR2 SVGEGT. The chain's CDR3 is CASSRPGPQHF. The DNA of the CDR3 is TGTGCCAGCAGCCGTCCTGGGCCCCAGCATTTT.

CDR3 coding DNA: TGTGCCAGCAGTTACGGGCCCTCCTACGAGCAGTACTTC. The encoded protein is CASSYGPSYEQYF. The chain has TRBV27 and TRBJ2-7; D not certain. The CDR3 spans 13 residues. Germline assignment: CDR1 MNHEY and CDR2 SMNVEV (reference sequence). V dropped 4 bases and J dropped 0 bases, with 7 bases sitting between them.

In this sample, this clonotype turned up many times. The rearrangement uses TRBV30 and TRBJ2-1, with TRBD1 identical over 8 bases. The CDR3 has 13 amino acids. Germline V gene lookup returns CDR1 GTSNPN and CDR2 SVGIG (reference sequence). The ends lost 3 bases at V and 2 bases at J; junction bases unmatched: 0. The CDR3 DNA follows: TGTGCCTGGAGGACAGGGGCCTACAATGAGCAGTTCTTC. The encoded protein is CAWRTGAYNEQFF. The variable domain in full, completed from reference TRBV30 and TRBJ2-1, reads SQTIHQWPATLVQPVGSPLSLECTVEGTSNPNLYWYRQAAGRGLQLLFYSVGIGQISSEVPQNLSASRPQDRQFILSSKKLLLSDSGFYLCAWRTGAYNEQFFGPGTRLTVL.

The chain employs TRBV7-6 and TRBJ2-3; 9 bases are a match to TRBD2. Germline V CDR1 and CDR2: SGHVS, FNYEAQ. CDR3 length equals 17 residues. Trimming removed 4 bases from V and 3 bases from J; junction bases left unmatched: 11. The CDR3 region has the DNA TGTGCCAGCAGCTACCCCAGCCAGCGGGAGGATACAGATACGCAGTATTTT. This gives the protein CASSYPSQREDTDTQYF.

This clonotype was detected a few times. The junction departs from germline at one end; a sequencing error may be responsible. V and J are TRBV28 and TRBJ2-6; D is unresolved. This CDR3 is 14 amino acids long. CDR1 is MDHEN, CDR2 SYDVKM, per germline. CDR3 in amino acids: CASSLPSEANVLTF. The CDR3 DNA reads as TGTGCCAGCAGCCTACCCTCTGAGGCCAACGTCCTGACTTTC. The variable domain in full, completed from reference TRBV28 and TRBJ2-6, reads DVKVTQSSRYLVKRTGEKVFLECVQDMDHENMFWYRQDPGLGLRLIYFSYDVKMKEKGDIPEGYSVSREKKERFSLILESASTNQTSMYLCASSLPSEANVLTFGAGSRLTVL.

This chain joins TRBV6-1 and TRBJ1-5; TRBD1 might be the D (6 bases). CDR3 length equals 13 residues. Germline CDR1 reads MNHNS; CDR2 reads SASEGT. Trimming left V 2 bases short and J 5 bases short, with 7 bases between. The CDR3 protein is CASSERGDQPQHF. The CDR3 region has the DNA TGTGCCAGCAGTGAAAGGGGGGATCAGCCCCAGCATTTT.

In its sample, this clonotype was seen a few times. The chain links TRBV7-3 to TRBJ2-1; the match to TRBD2 covers 10 bases. Germline values: CDR1 SGHTA, CDR2 FQGTGA. The CDR3 covers 16 residues. The V segment lost 2 bases and the J segment 3 bases; nucleotides outside the gene matches: 4. CDR3 region: CASSLLAGAVYNEQFF. DNA for the CDR3: TGTGCCAGCAGCTTACTAGCGGGAGCAGTCTACAATGAGCAGTTCTTC.

About this clonotype itself: A read error may explain this, as a much larger clone is one base away. This chain uses TRBV12-3 or TRBV12-4 with TRBJ2-7; D is undetermined. Trimming pared 3 bases from V and 7 bases from J, leaving 13 bases between. This CDR3 has 13 residues. Here the CDR3 DNA reads TGTGCCAGCAGTTTGTCGCTGAGGAATGAGCAGTACTTC. Translating gives CASSLSLRNEQYF.

This clonotype has at least ten counts. The chain links TRBV3-1 to TRBJ2-3, with D possibly matching TRBD2 (6 bases). V lost 7 bases to trimming and J lost 0 bases, with 11 bases between them. Per the germline V gene, CDR1 is LGHDT and CDR2 is YNNKEL (reference sequence). The CDR3 is 14 amino acids. The CDR3 here is CASTPSESTDTQYF. The CDR3 coding sequence is TGTGCCAGCACCCCTAGCGAGAGCACAGATACGCAGTATTTT.

As for this clonotype: At one boundary the junction diverges from the germline segment, which might be a read error. The J gene is TRBJ2-1, the V gene TRBV6-1; D is possibly TRBD2 (6 bases). Looked up from germline, CDR1 is MNHNS and CDR2 is SASEGT. This CDR3 has 13 amino acids. CDR3: CASRETGANERFF. CDR3 bases: TGTGCCAGCAGGGAAACGGGAGCTAATGAGCGGTTCTTC.

This clonotype has a count of ten or more. The chain joins TRBV3-1 to TRBJ1-6, with 7 bases matching TRBD1. The CDR3 is 15 residues long. The J segment lost 9 bases and the V segment lost 6 bases, leaving 11 bases of the junction unmatched. Germline values: CDR1 LGHDT, CDR2 YNNKEL (reference sequence). Written as DNA, the CDR3 is TGTGCCAGCAGAAAGAGGACAGGTCTGGCTTCACCCCTCCACTTT. Translated: CASRKRTGLASPLHF.

V and J are TRBV19 and TRBJ2-5; maybe TRBD2 (5 bases). Germline lookup yields CDR1 LNHDA and CDR2 SQIVND (reference sequence). The CDR3 has 13 residues. V lost 6 bases to trimming and J lost 5 bases, with 13 bases between them. CDR3 residues: CASSRPGKETQYF. The CDR3 nucleotides are TGTGCCAGTAGCCGCCCGGGGAAGGAGACCCAGTACTTC.

The rearrangement uses TRBV27 and TRBJ2-7; D gene unclear. Germline loops: CDR1 MNHEY, CDR2 SMNVEV (reference sequence). The CDR3 length is 14 residues. V lost 3 bases, J lost 7 bases, and 16 bases lay in between. CDR3 amino acids: CASSLRNGAREQYF. The CDR3 nucleotides are TGTGCCAGCAGTTTGCGAAATGGAGCTCGGGAGCAGTACTTC.